This record looks at one T cell receptor beta chain sequence and its context. The target antigen is unknown. This entry comes from a study of cytomegalovirus exposure and HLA in healthy donors. Study-wide points: Analyses of presence/absence relied on an assumption of roughly uniform sequencing depth across donors. It was reported in a later analysis that an Asian-associated ancestry cluster showed fewer N-insertions than the roughly 670-donor mean. The likely origin of a cluster of highly shared sequence variants was a sequencing artifact.

Though nominally healthy at sampling, donors likely had unrecorded immune exposures. Germline-derived CDR1 and CDR2 are SGHRS and YFSETQ. The CDR3 contains 11 residues. V was cut by 4 bases and J by 5 bases, with 7 bases left in between. Primers for the PCR totalled 60 Vbeta and 13 Jbeta. Libraries were prepared by immunoSEQ multiplex PCR; TCRdb keeps only in-frame clonotypes and omits some of them. Of about 300,000 clones detected, 80% to 90% appear once; the ten largest clones hold roughly 4%. The chain is built from TRBV5-1 and TRBJ2-7, with D unresolved. This TCR came from a man in his forties in good health and CMV-seropositive. The sample taken for sequencing was PBMCs. This CDR3 reads CASSLRDEQYF. The CDR3 DNA sequence: TGCGCCAGCAGCCTTCGCGACGAGCAGTACTTC. Based on the CDR3 plus reference TRBV5-1 and TRBJ2-7, the full variable domain is KAGVTQTPRYLIKTRGQQVTLSCSPISGHRSVSWYQQTPGQGLQFLFEYFSETQRNKGNFPGRFSGRQFSNSRSEMNVSTLELGDSALYLCASSLRDEQYFGPGTRLTVT.